One and the same sample provided the 31 T cell receptor beta chains below, sequenced in a study of blood T cell repertoires in COVID-19. Only in-frame clones appear in the TCRdb table, and some are missing; sequencing was by immunoSEQ multiplex PCR. The sample carries 20,000 to 30,000 clones, approximately 81% recorded once. The sample consisted of peripheral blood. The receptors were gathered from a human donor in a cohort sampled during active COVID-19.

The chain joins TRBV19 to TRBJ1-1; D uncertain. In germline, CDR1 is LNHDA, CDR2 SQIVND (reference sequence). The CDR3 extends over 14 amino acids. Between the trimmed V and J ends, which lost 7 bases and 8 bases, there was a span of 20 bases. In DNA form, the CDR3 reads TGTGCCAGTACCAGGACGGGATCAGCACCCGAAGCTTTCTTT. Protein: CASTRTGSAPEAFF. Supplemented by reference TRBV19 and TRBJ1-1, the full variable domain reads DGGITQSPKYLFRKEGQNVTLSCEQNLNHDAMYWYRQDPGQGLRLIYYSQIVNDFQKGDIAEGYSVSREKKESFPLTVTSAQKNPTAFYLCASTRTGSAPEAFFGQGTRLTVV.

The chain recombines TRBV3-1 (or the pseudogene TRBV3-2) with TRBJ2-7, with D unclear. V gave up 0 bases and J gave up 4 bases, with 4 bases separating them. Germline V gene data show CDR1 as LGHDT and CDR2 as YNNKEL (reference sequence). This CDR3 is 12 amino acids long. CDR3: CASSQDRYEQYF. Written as DNA, the CDR3 is TGTGCCAGCAGCCAAGACCGGTACGAGCAGTACTTC.

The chain carries TRBV9 and TRBJ2-7; TRBD2 aligns across 13 bases. The V gene's germline CDR1 is SGDLS and CDR2 YYNGEE. The V gene end was trimmed by 3 bases and the J gene end by 10 bases; junction bases not matched to a gene: 7. The CDR3 contains 14 residues. The CDR3 reads CASSAAGLAGEQYF. The CDR3 nucleotides are TGTGCCAGCAGCGCTGCCGGACTAGCGGGGGAACAGTACTTC.

This clone has a single count. The rearrangement joins TRBV14 to TRBJ1-1; possibly TRBD1 for D (6 bases). V was cut by 6 bases and J by 11 bases, with 25 bases left in between. CDR3 length equals 15 residues. Germline assignment: CDR1 SGHDN and CDR2 FVKESK. CDR3 residues: CASSELDSDFWGAFF. DNA of the CDR3: TGTGCCAGCAGTGAGTTGGACAGCGATTTTTGGGGGGCTTTCTTT.

V and J are TRBV29-1 and TRBJ1-4; D possibly corresponds to TRBD1 (6 bases). V lost 3 bases, J lost 7 bases, and 12 bases lay in between. Germline V lookup: CDR1 SQVTM, CDR2 ANQGSEA. The CDR3 consists of 13 residues. The CDR3 here is CSVDVQGSEKLFF. CDR3 DNA sequence: TGCAGCGTTGACGTACAGGGTTCTGAAAAACTGTTTTTT.

This clone was found a few times. This rearrangement joins TRBV11-1 to TRBJ1-1; D is uncertain. The CDR3 runs 15 residues. Germline V gene lookup returns CDR1 SGHAT and CDR2 FQDESV (reference sequence). The V end lost 4 bases, the J end lost 2 bases, and 14 bases lay between the germline ends. In DNA form, the CDR3 reads TGTGCCAGCAGCTCTAGGGTGAGGGCTAACACTGAAGCTTTCTTT. Translation: CASSSRVRANTEAFF. The full variable domain, in which reference TRBV11-1 and TRBJ1-1 provide the parts outside the CDR3, is EAEVAQSPRYKITEKSQAVAFWCDPISGHATLYWYRQILGQGPELLVQFQDESVVDDSQLPKDRFSAERLKGVDSTLKIQPAELGDSAMYLCASSSRVRANTEAFFGQGTRLTVV.

CDR3: CASSSPSGLAGLSSYNEQFF. CDR3 bases: TGTGCCAGCAGTTCACCCTCGGGACTAGCGGGCTTGAGCTCCTACAATGAGCAGTTCTTC. This chain uses TRBV28 with TRBJ2-1; TRBD2 matches at 12 bases. Germline V gene sequence: CDR1 MDHEN, CDR2 SYDVKM. V shed 4 bases, J shed 0 bases, and the junction held 13 bases outside the gene matches. The CDR3 consists of 20 residues.

This clone appeared a few times. The chain combines TRBV29-1 with TRBJ1-4; tentatively, D is TRBD1 (5 bases). Germline V gene sequence: CDR1 SQVTM, CDR2 ANQGSEA. This CDR3 is built from 13 residues. V dropped 6 bases and J dropped 2 bases, with 10 bases sitting between them. CDR3 residues: CSVGRGTNEKLFF. For the CDR3, the DNA is TGCAGCGTGGGGCGGGGGACTAATGAAAAACTGTTTTTT. The complete variable domain, with remaining parts taken from reference TRBV29-1 and TRBJ1-4, reads SAVISQKPSRDICQRGTSLTIQCQVDSQVTMMFWYRQQPGQSLTLIATANQGSEATYESGFVIDKFPISRPNLTFSTLTVSNMSPEDSSIYLCSVGRGTNEKLFFGSGTQLSVL.

The chain has TRBV4-3 and TRBJ2-1; a possible D gene is TRBD2 (7 bases). V was clipped by 3 bases and J by 4 bases, with 16 bases between them. The CDR3 spans 16 residues. Germline V gives CDR1 LGHNA, CDR2 YSLEER. CDR3 residues: CASSQTPRGAYNEQFF. CDR3 sequence (DNA): TGCGCCAGCAGCCAGACTCCCCGGGGGGCTTACAATGAGCAGTTCTTC.

The rearrangement links TRBV5-6 to TRBJ1-2, with a possible D match to TRBD1 (6 bases). V was pared by 4 bases and J by 2 bases, with 21 bases between. The V gene's germline CDR1 is SGHDT and CDR2 YYEEEE. This CDR3 is built from 17 residues. CDR3 nucleotide sequence: TGTGCCAGCAGCCTGCGGCAAAGACAGGTTTCGAACTATGGCTACACCTTC. This sequence encodes CASSLRQRQVSNYGYTF.

The CDR3 nucleotides read TGTGCCAGCAGTTTAGGACAGGGTAATTCACCCCTCCACTTT. Translating gives CASSLGQGNSPLHF. This chain connects TRBV28 to TRBJ1-6; 8 bases align to TRBD1. V trimming: 2 bases; J trimming: 6 bases; junction bases outside the gene matches: 0. Germline loops: CDR1 MDHEN, CDR2 SYDVKM. The CDR3 is 14 residues long.

The rearrangement uses TRBV4-3 and TRBJ2-7, with D perhaps matching TRBD1 (5 bases). There are 15 residues in the CDR3. Trimming removed 0 bases at V and 4 bases at J, with 13 bases between. Germline values: CDR1 LGHNA, CDR2 YSLEER. This chain's CDR3 is CASSQDRVRAYEQYF. CDR3 sequence (DNA): TGCGCCAGCAGCCAAGATCGGGTCAGGGCTTACGAGCAGTACTTC.

This clone was seen only once. The V and J genes are TRBV6-2 or TRBV6-3 and TRBJ2-5; 7 bases match TRBD1. Unmatched junction bases numbered 14, after V lost 4 bases and J lost 9 bases. CDR1 is MNHEY, CDR2 SVGEGT, per germline. This CDR3 region has 15 residues. The CDR3 sequence is CASSSPGQTFMAQYF. CDR3 DNA sequence: TGTGCCAGCAGTTCTCCGGGACAGACCTTTATGGCCCAGTACTTC.

The genes are TRBV27 and TRBJ2-7; D may be TRBD1 (6 bases). This CDR3 contains 15 residues. The germline V gene has CDR1 MNHEY and CDR2 SMNVEV (reference sequence). V lost 5 bases and J 0 bases, leaving 14 bases between the germline ends. The CDR3: CASSPARGNSYEQYF. The DNA for the CDR3 is TGTGCCAGCAGTCCGGCCAGGGGAAACTCCTACGAGCAGTACTTC.

This clone was counted once. The CDR3 nucleotides read TGTGCCAGCAGCCACGGTGGACAGGGGACTGAAGCTTTCTTT. It is translated as CASSHGGQGTEAFF. V is TRBV28 and J is TRBJ1-1; 9 positions agree with TRBD1. The CDR3 totals 14 residues. Germline V lookup: CDR1 MDHEN, CDR2 SYDVKM. With 6 bases clipped from V and 5 bases from J, the junction kept 7 bases outside the gene matches.

This sequence joins TRBV28 and TRBJ2-7, with 8 bases fitting TRBD1. V gave up 5 bases and J gave up 7 bases; unmatched junction bases: 19. Germline V gene sequence: CDR1 MDHEN, CDR2 SYDVKM. The CDR3 sequence is 17 residues long. CDR3 bases: TGTGCCAGCAGTCCCCGCCTATATCAGGGGGCTTTGGGTGAGCAGTACTTC. Translating it yields CASSPRLYQGALGEQYF.

This sequence joins TRBV30 and TRBJ2-5; no firm D call. The CDR3 consists of 11 residues. V gave up 4 bases and J gave up 2 bases, with 5 bases separating them. CDR1 is GTSNPN and CDR2 is SVGIG in the germline V gene (reference sequence). The CDR3 nucleotides are TGTGCCTGGACAGTTCAAGAGACCCAGTACTTC. Residues: CAWTVQETQYF.

The gene calls are TRBV7-2 and TRBJ2-7, with D possibly TRBD2 on 6 matching bases. V lost 5 bases, J lost 0 bases, and 11 bases lay in between. The CDR3 runs 14 residues. Germline loops: CDR1 SGHTA, CDR2 FQGNSA. CDR3 in DNA: TGTGCCAGCAGCCCGAATAGCGGCTCCTACGAGCAGTACTTC. It codes for CASSPNSGSYEQYF.

This chain joins TRBV6-5 and TRBJ1-1; 7 nucleotides align to TRBD1. V lost 1 base and J lost 4; bases outside the gene matches: 0. In germline, CDR1 is MNHEY, CDR2 SVGAGI. The CDR3 has 13 residues. The CDR3 DNA sequence: TGTGCCAGCAGTTACTGGACAGGCACTGAAGCTTTCTTT. Protein product: CASSYWTGTEAFF.

V and J are TRBV18 and TRBJ2-1; TRBD2 matches 7 bases. Germline V gene data show CDR1 as KGHSH and CDR2 as LQKENI. V shed 3 bases, J shed 4 bases, and the junction held 9 bases outside the gene matches. This CDR3 comprises 16 residues. The CDR3 bases are TGTGCCAGCTCACCCCAACTAGCGTCAGTATACAATGAGCAGTTCTTC. Translating it yields CASSPQLASVYNEQFF.

This clone was recorded a few times. V gene TRBV3-1 (or the pseudogene TRBV3-2) combines with J gene TRBJ1-2, with 7 bases that match TRBD1. This CDR3 spans 14 amino acids. With 3 bases clipped from V and 4 bases from J, the junction kept 5 bases outside the gene matches. Germline CDR1 LGHDT, CDR2 YNNKEL (reference sequence). The CDR3 DNA reads as TGTGCCAGCAGCCAGAGGGGGACAGCCTATGGCTACACCTTC. It yields the protein CASSQRGTAYGYTF.

The chain recombines TRBV7-2 with TRBJ1-1; D is unclear. The germline CDR1 and CDR2 sequences are SGHTA and FQGNSA. V lost 5 bases, J lost 1 base, and 8 bases lay in between. This CDR3 spans 13 amino acids. The CDR3 is CASSTTTNTEAFF. The CDR3 DNA reads TGTGCCAGCAGCACGACAACGAACACTGAAGCTTTCTTT.

V gene TRBV7-8 combines with J gene TRBJ2-2, with 8 bases lining up with TRBD2. Unmatched junction bases numbered 12, after V lost 5 bases and J lost 1 base. Germline V gene data show CDR1 as SGHVS and CDR2 as FQNEAQ. CDR3 length equals 18 residues. The DNA of the CDR3 is TGTGCCAGCAGCGGAAAAGCGGGGGAACCGCGGAACACCGGGGAGCTGTTTTTT. It codes for CASSGKAGEPRNTGELFF.

This chain connects TRBV7-9 to TRBJ1-4; 10 bases are a match to TRBD1. The CDR3 spans 15 residues. V dropped 5 bases and J dropped 11; count of bases not matched to a gene: 11. CDR1 SEHNR and CDR2 FQNEAQ come from the germline V gene (reference sequence). This CDR3 reads CASSRAGTGVYKLFF. In DNA form, the CDR3 reads TGTGCCAGCAGCCGCGCCGGGACAGGGGTCTATAAACTGTTTTTT. Filled out from reference TRBV7-9 and TRBJ1-4, the complete variable domain reads DTGVSQNPRHKITKRGQNVTFRCDPISEHNRLYWYRQTLGQGPEFLTYFQNEAQLEKSRLLSDRFSAERPKGSFSTLEIQRTEQGDSAMYLCASSRAGTGVYKLFFGSGTQLSVL.

V and J are TRBV27 and TRBJ1-2, with TRBD1 matching 8 bases. There are 16 residues in the CDR3. The V and J ends lost 5 bases and 2 bases, in that order; junction bases with no gene match: 10. The V gene's germline CDR1 is MNHEY and CDR2 SMNVEV (reference sequence). Written as DNA, the CDR3 is TGTGCCAGCAGTCCAGACGCGGGACAGGTGAACTATGGCTACACCTTC. Translation gives CASSPDAGQVNYGYTF.

The chain couples TRBV29-1 to TRBJ1-1; 10 bases align to TRBD1. This CDR3 spans 15 amino acids. The germline CDR1 and CDR2 sequences are SQVTM and ANQGSEA. The J segment lost 1 base and the V segment lost 7 bases, leaving 9 bases of the junction unmatched. DNA of the CDR3: TGCAGCGCGAAGCGGACAGGGGGGACGAACACTGAAGCTTTCTTT. Translation gives CSAKRTGGTNTEAFF.

The V call is TRBV6-5, the J call TRBJ1-1; unclear D gene. The CDR3 length is 13 residues. V was clipped by 2 bases and J by 7 bases, with 11 bases between them. Germline lookup yields CDR1 MNHEY and CDR2 SVGAGI. The CDR3: CASSYPDSIEAFF. The CDR3 nucleotides are TGTGCCAGCAGTTACCCAGATTCCATTGAAGCTTTCTTT.

The rearrangement joins TRBV28 to TRBJ1-4; possibly TRBD1 for D (6 bases). Germline CDR1 reads MDHEN; CDR2 reads SYDVKM. The V and J ends lost 3 bases and 8 bases respectively, with 13 bases between them. The CDR3 is 14 residues long. CDR3 bases: TGTGCCAGCAGTTTTTTTGAGGGGGGGGAAAAACTGTTTTTT. It yields the protein CASSFFEGGEKLFF.

The J gene is TRBJ1-2, the V gene TRBV19; D may be TRBD1 (5 bases). This CDR3 is built from 14 residues. The V and J ends lost 3 bases and 6 bases respectively, with 14 bases between them. The germline V gene encodes CDR1 LNHDA and CDR2 SQIVND (reference sequence). The CDR3 DNA reads as TGTGCCAGTAGTATTCGGCAGGGCGAAAATGGCTACACCTTC. Amino acids: CASSIRQGENGYTF.

V and J are TRBV19 and TRBJ2-1; 9 bases are a match to TRBD2. CDR3 length: 17 residues. Germline CDR1 and CDR2: LNHDA and SQIVND (reference sequence). Trimming at V came to 1 base and at J to 2 bases, leaving 6 bases not matched to a gene. CDR3 protein: CASSIGGGGAPYNEQFF. Written as DNA, the CDR3 is TGTGCCAGTAGTATAGGAGGCGGGGGGGCCCCCTACAATGAGCAGTTCTTC. Drawing the rest from reference TRBV19 and TRBJ2-1, the complete variable domain is DGGITQSPKYLFRKEGQNVTLSCEQNLNHDAMYWYRQDPGQGLRLIYYSQIVNDFQKGDIAEGYSVSREKKESFPLTVTSAQKNPTAFYLCASSIGGGGAPYNEQFFGPGTRLTVL.

J is TRBJ2-1 and V is TRBV9; D remains ambiguous. The CDR3 has 14 amino acids. CDR1 and CDR2 from the germline V gene are SGDLS and YYNGEE. Trimming took 0 bases from V and 4 from J, leaving 8 bases between them. The CDR3 DNA sequence: TGTGCCAGCAGCGTAGTTGAGGAGTACAATGAGCAGTTCTTC. It translates to CASSVVEEYNEQFF.